This T cell receptor beta chain was identified in a study of identifying expanded T cells in peripheral blood. This CDR3 comprises 14 residues. The ends were cut back, 3 bases at V and 0 bases at J, with 7 bases in the middle. Germline loops: CDR1 LNHDA, CDR2 SQIVND (reference sequence). Healthy donors had no documented immune events, such as infections, while sampled. General observations from the study: About 1.3 clones differed between technical replicates, versus approximately 16 and 19 over time. Variance in clone template counts between two-week samples significantly increased with total template count across all healthy donors.

The protocol was immunoSEQ multiplex PCR, while the TCRdb copy is restricted to in-frame clones and leaves out a portion. This table has some 76,000 clones, roughly 90% appearing once. Worth noting for this clone: Its antigen remains unidentified.

Material for sequencing was blood. This chain links TRBV19 with TRBJ2-3; weak D call: TRBD2 (6 bases). This receptor was obtained from a person aged 18 to 70 in good health. The CDR3 coding sequence is TGTGCCAGTAGTATTGGGGGGAGCACAGATACGCAGTATTTT. The encoded protein is CASSIGGSTDTQYF.